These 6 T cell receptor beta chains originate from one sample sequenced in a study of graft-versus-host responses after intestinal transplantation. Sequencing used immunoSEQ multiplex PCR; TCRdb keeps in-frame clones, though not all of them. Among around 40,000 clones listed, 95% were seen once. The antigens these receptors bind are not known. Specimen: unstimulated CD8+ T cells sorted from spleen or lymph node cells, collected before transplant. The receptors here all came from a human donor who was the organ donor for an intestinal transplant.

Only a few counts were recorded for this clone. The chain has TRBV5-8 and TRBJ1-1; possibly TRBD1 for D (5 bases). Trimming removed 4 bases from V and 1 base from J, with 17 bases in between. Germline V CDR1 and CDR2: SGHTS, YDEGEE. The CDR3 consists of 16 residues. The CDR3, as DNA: TGTGCCAGCAGCCCTGGTGGGACCTCCGAGAACACTGAAGCTTTCTTT. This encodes CASSPGGTSENTEAFF. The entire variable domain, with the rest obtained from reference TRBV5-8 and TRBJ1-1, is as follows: EAGVTQSPTHLIKTRGQQATLRCSPISGHTSVYWYQQALGLGLQFLLWYDEGEERNRGNFPPRFSGRQFPNYSSELNVNALELEDSALYLCASSPGGTSENTEAFFGQGTRLTVV.

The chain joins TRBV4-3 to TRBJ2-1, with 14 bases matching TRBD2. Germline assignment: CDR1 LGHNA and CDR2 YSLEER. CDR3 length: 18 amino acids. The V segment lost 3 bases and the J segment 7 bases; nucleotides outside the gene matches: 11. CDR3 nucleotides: TGCGCCAGCAGCCAGGCCCTTGGACTAGCGGGGGGTGATAATGAGCAGTTCTTC. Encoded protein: CASSQALGLAGGDNEQFF.

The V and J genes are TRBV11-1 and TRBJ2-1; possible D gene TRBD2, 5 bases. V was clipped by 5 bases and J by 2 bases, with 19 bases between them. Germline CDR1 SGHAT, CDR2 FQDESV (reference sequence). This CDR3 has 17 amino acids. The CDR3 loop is CASSRFGEGSTYNEQFF. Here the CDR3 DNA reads TGTGCCAGCAGCCGTTTCGGGGAAGGAAGTACCTACAATGAGCAGTTCTTC. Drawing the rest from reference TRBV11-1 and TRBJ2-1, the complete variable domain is EAEVAQSPRYKITEKSQAVAFWCDPISGHATLYWYRQILGQGPELLVQFQDESVVDDSQLPKDRFSAERLKGVDSTLKIQPAELGDSAMYLCASSRFGEGSTYNEQFFGPGTRLTVL.

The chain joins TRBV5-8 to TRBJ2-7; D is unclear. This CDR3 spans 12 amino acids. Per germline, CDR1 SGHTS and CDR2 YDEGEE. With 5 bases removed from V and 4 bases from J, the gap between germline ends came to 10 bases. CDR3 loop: CASRPDGYEQYF. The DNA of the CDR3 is TGTGCCAGCAGACCGGATGGGTACGAGCAGTACTTC.

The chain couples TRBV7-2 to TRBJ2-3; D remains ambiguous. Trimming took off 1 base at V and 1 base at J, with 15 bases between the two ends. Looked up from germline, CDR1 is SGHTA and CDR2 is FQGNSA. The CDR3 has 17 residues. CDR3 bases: TGTGCCAGCAGCTTAGTCTCCAGCCCGCTTCGCACAGATACGCAGTATTTT. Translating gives CASSLVSSPLRTDTQYF.

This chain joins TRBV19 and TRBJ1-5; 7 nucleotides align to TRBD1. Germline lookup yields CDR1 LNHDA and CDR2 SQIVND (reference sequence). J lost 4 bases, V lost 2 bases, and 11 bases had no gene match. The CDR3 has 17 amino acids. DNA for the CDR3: TGTGCCAGTAGTATATCCTTCCGGGACAGTTTTAATCAGCCCCAGCATTTT. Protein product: CASSISFRDSFNQPQHF.